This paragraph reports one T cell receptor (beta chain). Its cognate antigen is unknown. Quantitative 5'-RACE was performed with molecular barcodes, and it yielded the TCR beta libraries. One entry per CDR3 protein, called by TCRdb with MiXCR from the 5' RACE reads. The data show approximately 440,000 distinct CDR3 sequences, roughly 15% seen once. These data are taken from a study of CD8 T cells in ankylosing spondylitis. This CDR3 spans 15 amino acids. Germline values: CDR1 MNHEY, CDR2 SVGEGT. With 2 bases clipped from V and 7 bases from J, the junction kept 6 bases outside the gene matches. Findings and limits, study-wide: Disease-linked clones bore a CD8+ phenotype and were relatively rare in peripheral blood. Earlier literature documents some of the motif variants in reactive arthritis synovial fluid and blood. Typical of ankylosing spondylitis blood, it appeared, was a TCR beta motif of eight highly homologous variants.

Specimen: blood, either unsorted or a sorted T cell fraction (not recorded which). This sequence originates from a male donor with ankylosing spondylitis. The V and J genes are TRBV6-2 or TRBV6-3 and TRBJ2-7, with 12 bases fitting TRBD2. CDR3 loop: CASSYTTSGRWEQYF. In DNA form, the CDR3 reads TGTGCCAGCAGTTACACGACTAGCGGGAGATGGGAGCAGTACTTC.